These 22 T cell receptor beta chains share one sample of origin, sequenced in a study of metastatic and nonmetastatic thyroid tumors. TCRdb used MiXCR to call clones anew from the PCR reads. The sample has 3,500 to 5,000 clones; nearly 30% are singletons. Before thyroid surgery, none of the patients had received any treatment. Sequences were obtained from adjacent normal tissue. The receptors here all came from a male donor with papillary thyroid cancer or a benign thyroid nodule (not recorded which). Some clones in this sample may be carry-over from other donors' samples.

This chain uses TRBV2 with TRBJ1-4, with D perhaps TRBD1 (6 bases). This CDR3 comprises 15 residues. Germline CDR1 is SNHLY and CDR2 is FYNNEI. V gave up 6 bases and J gave up 8 bases, with 19 bases separating them. CDR3 sequence: CASRENRAGGEKLFF. The CDR3 DNA reads TGTGCCAGCAGAGAAAACAGGGCTGGAGGGGAAAAACTGTTTTTT.

The rearrangement joins TRBV6-2 or TRBV6-3 to TRBJ1-6; the D gene is possibly TRBD1 (6 bases). The CDR3 totals 20 residues. Deletions cut 0 bases from V and 5 bases from J, with 23 bases between. The germline V gene encodes CDR1 MNHEY and CDR2 SVGEGT. DNA for the CDR3: TGTGCCAGCAGTTACTCGATCGGTTCGGTGAGCAGGGGCAATAATTCACCCCTCCACTTT. Translation: CASSYSIGSVSRGNNSPLHF.

This clone was picked up a small number of times. The chain recombines TRBV28 with TRBJ1-3; TRBD1 agrees at 7 bases. J gave up 3 bases and V 6 bases, and 5 bases lay outside the gene matches. CDR1 and CDR2 from the germline V gene are MDHEN and SYDVKM. The CDR3 covers 14 residues. The CDR3 DNA sequence: TGTGCCAGCAGAGGGGGCGGAGGTGGAAACACCATATATTTT. The encoded protein is CASRGGGGGNTIYF.

The chain combines TRBV12-3 or TRBV12-4 with TRBJ2-3; TRBD2 matches at 11 bases. The CDR3 runs to 14 residues. V was clipped by 4 bases and J by 4 bases; unmatched bases: 1. The CDR3 nucleotides are TGTGCCAGCAGTTATAGCGGGGGGGCAGATACGCAGTATTTT. Amino acids: CASSYSGGADTQYF.

This clone is categorized as medium-sized. The CDR3 loop is CASRGSPREQFF. In nucleotides, the CDR3 is TGTGCCAGCAGAGGATCCCCCCGTGAGCAGTTCTTC. The gene calls are TRBV2 and TRBJ2-1, with no clear D. With 6 bases removed from V and 9 bases from J, the gap between germline ends came to 12 bases. The length of the CDR3 is 12 residues. CDR1 SNHLY and CDR2 FYNNEI come from the germline V gene.

The V gene is TRBV11-3, the J gene TRBJ1-1; D uncertain. The CDR3 covers 13 residues. Trimming cost V 5 bases and J 0 bases, with 7 bases left between them. Germline CDR1 and CDR2: SGHNT and YENEEA. The CDR3 DNA follows: TGTGCCAGCAGCCTTACCCTGAACACTGAAGCTTTCTTT. Residues: CASSLTLNTEAFF.

The V and J genes are TRBV7-9 and TRBJ2-7, with D possibly matching TRBD2 (6 bases). The CDR3 covers 15 residues. The V and J ends lost 5 bases and 0 bases respectively, with 14 bases between them. Germline V gives CDR1 SEHNR, CDR2 FQNEAQ (reference sequence). Here the CDR3 reads CASSDGTLSSYEQYF. The CDR3 DNA reads as TGTGCCAGCAGCGACGGGACTCTCAGCTCCTACGAGCAGTACTTC.

V gene TRBV20-1 combines with J gene TRBJ1-6, with a possible D match to TRBD1 (6 bases). CDR3 size: 14 residues. V lost 0 bases, J lost 5 bases, and 8 bases lay in between. The germline V gene has CDR1 DFQATT and CDR2 SNEGSKA (reference sequence). CDR3 protein: CSARDRGNNSPLHF. CDR3 nucleotide sequence: TGCAGTGCTAGAGACAGGGGCAATAATTCACCCCTCCACTTT.

The V call is TRBV9, the J call TRBJ2-7, with 8 bases lining up with TRBD2. Trimming took 3 bases from V and 7 from J; bases not matched to a gene: 3. The CDR3 spans 12 residues. Germline V gene sequence: CDR1 SGDLS, CDR2 YYNGEE. CDR3 in DNA: TGTGCCAGCAGCGGGGAGCGGGGGGAGCAGTACTTC. It specifies CASSGERGEQYF.

The V gene is TRBV27, the J gene TRBJ2-7; 9 nucleotides agree with TRBD2. Trimming at V came to 6 bases and at J to 5 bases, leaving 8 bases not matched to a gene. CDR3 length: 14 amino acids. From germline, CDR1 is MNHEY and CDR2 SMNVEV (reference sequence). The CDR3 spells CASRPISGRNEQYF. For the CDR3, the DNA is TGTGCCAGCAGACCAATTAGCGGGAGAAACGAGCAGTACTTC.

The chain has TRBV7-2 and TRBJ1-5; tentatively, D is TRBD1 (5 bases). Trimming shortened V by 8 bases and J by 3 bases, and 14 bases separated the two germline ends. Looked up from germline, CDR1 is SGHTA and CDR2 is FQGNSA. This CDR3 has 14 residues. This chain's CDR3 is CASGGGLSNQPQHF. DNA for the CDR3: TGTGCCAGCGGCGGGGGACTTTCCAATCAGCCCCAGCATTTT.

The chain couples TRBV6-1 to TRBJ2-7; 11 bases fit TRBD2. CDR3 length equals 15 residues. Germline CDR1 is MNHNS and CDR2 is SASEGT. Trimming took 9 bases from V and 3 from J; bases not matched to a gene: 10. CDR3 sequence: CASSWIAGGGYEQYF. The DNA for the CDR3 is TGTGCCAGTAGTTGGATAGCGGGAGGGGGCTACGAGCAGTACTTC.

As DNA, the CDR3 is TGTGCCAGCAGTGAACGGGTCGGGCGGTGGTCCTACGAGCAGTACTTC. Encoded protein: CASSERVGRWSYEQYF. The V gene is TRBV6-1, the J gene TRBJ2-7; the D is unclear. Per the germline V gene, CDR1 is MNHNS and CDR2 is SASEGT. V was clipped by 2 bases and J by 1 base, with 15 bases between them. This CDR3 contains 16 residues.

The CDR3 DNA reads as TGTGCCAGCAGTGACGGGAGCACCGGGGAGCTGTTTTTT. Translating gives CASSDGSTGELFF. The rearrangement links TRBV6-4 to TRBJ2-2, with D possibly being TRBD2 (5 bases). There are 13 residues in the CDR3. With 2 bases removed from V and 4 bases from J, the gap between germline ends came to 5 bases. Germline CDR1 MRHNA, CDR2 SNTAGT.

This clone is labeled large. The chain employs TRBV7-2 and TRBJ2-7, with 10 bases aligning to TRBD2. Unmatched junction bases numbered 7, after V lost 5 bases and J lost 0 bases. The CDR3 has 16 residues. Germline V gene sequence: CDR1 SGHTA, CDR2 FQGNSA. Here the CDR3 reads CASSATSGTISYEQYF. The DNA of the CDR3 is TGTGCCAGCAGCGCAACTAGCGGGACGATCTCCTACGAGCAGTACTTC.

This clone was picked up a small number of times. The gene calls are TRBV12-3 or TRBV12-4 and TRBJ2-1; 12 nucleotides align to TRBD2. V was clipped by 6 bases and J by 10 bases; unmatched bases: 10. This CDR3 spans 15 amino acids. The CDR3 region is CASSPISSGREEQFF. For the CDR3, the DNA is TGTGCCAGCAGCCCAATATCTAGCGGGAGGGAAGAGCAGTTCTTC.

The rearrangement joins TRBV6-5 to TRBJ1-2; D may be TRBD1 (5 bases). There are 13 residues in the CDR3. CDR1 and CDR2 from the germline V gene are MNHEY and SVGAGI. V gave up 4 bases and J gave up 7 bases, with 13 bases separating them. For the CDR3, the DNA is TGTGCCAGCAGTTTTACAGGTGGGACTGGCTACACCTTC. This sequence encodes CASSFTGGTGYTF.

This clone showed up just a few times. V and J are TRBV24-1 and TRBJ1-2, with TRBD1 matching over 9 bases. The CDR3 length is 14 residues. The V gene end was trimmed by 4 bases and the J gene end by 7 bases; junction bases not matched to a gene: 6. In germline, CDR1 is KGHDR, CDR2 SFDVKD. CDR3 sequence: CATSDAGTGCGYTF. The DNA for the CDR3 is TGTGCCACCAGTGACGCCGGGACAGGGTGTGGCTACACCTTC.

This clone was seen a handful of times. This sequence joins TRBV5-1 and TRBJ2-1, with 9 bases matching TRBD2. The CDR3 runs 13 residues. The junction had 3 bases not matched to a gene; V was cut back by 5 bases and J by 6 bases. CDR1 and CDR2 from the germline V gene are SGHRS and YFSETQ. The CDR3 region is CASSSGSFNEQFF. DNA of the CDR3: TGCGCCAGCAGTAGCGGGAGTTTCAATGAGCAGTTCTTC.

The genes are TRBV7-3 and TRBJ2-1; D possibly corresponds to TRBD2 (6 bases). CDR1 is SGHTA and CDR2 is FQGTGA in the germline V gene. V was clipped by 3 bases and J by 6 bases, with 6 bases between them. CDR3 length: 12 amino acids. The CDR3 DNA reads as TGTGCCAGCAGCTTTAGCGGCAATGAGCAGTTCTTC. It specifies CASSFSGNEQFF.

This chain joins TRBV3-1 and TRBJ1-6; maybe TRBD1 (5 bases). The V end lost 3 bases, the J end lost 0 bases, and 12 bases lay between the germline ends. CDR3 length: 17 residues. Per germline, CDR1 LGHDT and CDR2 YNNKEL (reference sequence). The CDR3, as DNA: TGTGCCAGCAGCCAGGGACGGTTGAGCTCCTATAATTCACCCCTCCACTTT. Its protein product is CASSQGRLSSYNSPLHF.

As regards this clone: The CDR3 end shows no conserved phenylalanine or tryptophan, and so a read error is likely. The chain carries TRBV6-1 and TRBJ2-1, with 11 nucleotides matching TRBD2. CDR3 length equals 14 residues. Trimming removed 10 bases from V and 5 bases from J; junction bases left unmatched: 7. Looked up from germline, CDR1 is MNHNS and CDR2 is SASEGT. CDR3 residues: CATQGTSGHNEQFS. The DNA of the CDR3 is TGTGCCACCCAGGGGACTAGCGGACACAATGAGCAGTTCTCC.